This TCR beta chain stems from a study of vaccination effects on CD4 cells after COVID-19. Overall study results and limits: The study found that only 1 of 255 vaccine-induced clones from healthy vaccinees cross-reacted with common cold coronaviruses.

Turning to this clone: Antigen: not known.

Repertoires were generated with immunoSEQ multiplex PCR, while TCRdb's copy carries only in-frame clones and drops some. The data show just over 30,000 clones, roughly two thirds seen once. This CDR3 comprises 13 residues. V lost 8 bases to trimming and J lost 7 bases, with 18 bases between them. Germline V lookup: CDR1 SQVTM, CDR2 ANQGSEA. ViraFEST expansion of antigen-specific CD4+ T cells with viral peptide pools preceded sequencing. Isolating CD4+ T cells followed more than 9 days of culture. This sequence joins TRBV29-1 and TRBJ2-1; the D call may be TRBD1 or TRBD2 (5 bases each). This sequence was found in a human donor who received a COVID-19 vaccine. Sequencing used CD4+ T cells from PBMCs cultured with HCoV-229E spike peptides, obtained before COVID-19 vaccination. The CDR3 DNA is TGCAGCATCCGGGACCGTGGTGGGAATGAGCAGTTCTTC. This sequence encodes CSIRDRGGNEQFF.